Listed below are T cell receptor beta chains from one sample, sequenced in a study of cytomegalovirus exposure and HLA in healthy donors. TCRdb's table, derived via immunoSEQ multiplex PCR, lists solely in-frame clones and lacks some. The data show 150,000 to 200,000 clones, over 70% seen once. Sample: PBMCs. These TCRs come from a male donor in good health and CMV-seropositive. Both conserved end residues are part of each CDR3. The D gene is left open where the match is weak.

v_gene: TRBV10-3
d_gene: -
CDR3aa: CAISESSFISIEDTQYF

v_gene: TRBV10-3
d_gene: -
CDR3aa: CAISEKDSSNQPQHF

v_gene: TRBV5-1
d_gene: TRBD1
CDR3aa: CASSQVGTGSSYNSPLHF

v_gene: TRBV2
d_gene: -
CDR3aa: CASIQRQAEKLFF

v_gene: TRBV10-1
d_gene: -
CDR3aa: CASGGARGEQYF

v_gene: TRBV11-2
d_gene: -
CDR3aa: CASSPIRGRKNQETQYF

v_gene: TRBV7-2
d_gene: TRBD1
CDR3aa: CASSLGSGGSEQYF

v_gene: TRBV27
d_gene: -
CDR3aa: CASSRDYRSPNTEAFF

v_gene: TRBV21-1
d_gene: -
CDR3aa: CASTGTGRLYPNSPLHF

v_gene: TRBV7-9
d_gene: TRBD1
CDR3aa: CASSVGTGGKETIYF

v_gene: TRBV7-3
d_gene: -
CDR3aa: CASSSGLSTDTQYF

v_gene: TRBV18
d_gene: TRBD2
CDR3aa: CASSPGLAVGYEQYF

v_gene: TRBV11-2
d_gene: TRBD2
CDR3aa: CASSFELAGGAKNIQYF

v_gene: TRBV5-1
d_gene: -
CDR3aa: CASSFEPQIIMNTEAFF

v_gene: TRBV5-3
d_gene: -
CDR3aa: CARTDRDLNYGYTF

v_gene: TRBV9
d_gene: -
CDR3aa: CASSADTDSGNTIYF

v_gene: TRBV7-6
d_gene: -
CDR3aa: CASSSTTVSTDTQYF

v_gene: TRBV28
d_gene: TRBD2
CDR3aa: CASSPIAGSSYEQYF

v_gene: TRBV6-5
d_gene: TRBD1
CDR3aa: CASSTQGAVGGYTF

v_gene: TRBV11-2
d_gene: -
CDR3aa: CASKATRDSPLHF

v_gene: TRBV7-9
d_gene: TRBD1
CDR3aa: CSSSLARDSHSNQPQHF

v_gene: TRBV6-5
d_gene: -
CDR3aa: CASSYGARSYEQYF

v_gene: TRBV13
d_gene: -
CDR3aa: CASRDSTNEKLFF

v_gene: TRBV7-2
d_gene: TRBD1
CDR3aa: CASSPNGQGASYEQYF

v_gene: TRBV5-1
d_gene: TRBD1
CDR3aa: CASSLVWDRKTSTDTQYF

v_gene: TRBV2
d_gene: -
CDR3aa: CASSAPGLLYGYTF